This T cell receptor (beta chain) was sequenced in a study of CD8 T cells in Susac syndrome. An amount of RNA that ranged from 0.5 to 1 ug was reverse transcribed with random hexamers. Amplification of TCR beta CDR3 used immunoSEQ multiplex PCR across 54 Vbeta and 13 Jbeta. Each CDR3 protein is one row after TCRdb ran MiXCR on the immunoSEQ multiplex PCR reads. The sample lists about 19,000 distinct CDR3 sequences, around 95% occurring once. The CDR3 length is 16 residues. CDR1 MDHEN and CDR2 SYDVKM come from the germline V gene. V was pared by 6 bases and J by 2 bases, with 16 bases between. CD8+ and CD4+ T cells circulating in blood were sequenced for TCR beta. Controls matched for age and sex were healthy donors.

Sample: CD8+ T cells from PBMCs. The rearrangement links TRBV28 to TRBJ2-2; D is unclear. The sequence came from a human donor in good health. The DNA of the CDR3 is TGTGCCAGCAGATTAGCTGCTCACGATAACACCGGGGAGCTGTTTTTT. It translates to CASRLAAHDNTGELFF.